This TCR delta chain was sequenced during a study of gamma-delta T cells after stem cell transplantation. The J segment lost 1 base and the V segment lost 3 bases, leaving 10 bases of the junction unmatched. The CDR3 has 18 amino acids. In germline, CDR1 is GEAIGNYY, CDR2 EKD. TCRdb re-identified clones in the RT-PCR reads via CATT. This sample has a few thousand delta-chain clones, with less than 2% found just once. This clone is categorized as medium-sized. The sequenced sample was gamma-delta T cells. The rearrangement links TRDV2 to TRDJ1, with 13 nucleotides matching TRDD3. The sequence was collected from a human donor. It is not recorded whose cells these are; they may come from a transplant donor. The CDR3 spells CACDRLGDTQALTDKLIF. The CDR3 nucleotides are TGTGCCTGTGACCGACTGGGGGATACGCAAGCCCTCACCGATAAACTCATCTTT.